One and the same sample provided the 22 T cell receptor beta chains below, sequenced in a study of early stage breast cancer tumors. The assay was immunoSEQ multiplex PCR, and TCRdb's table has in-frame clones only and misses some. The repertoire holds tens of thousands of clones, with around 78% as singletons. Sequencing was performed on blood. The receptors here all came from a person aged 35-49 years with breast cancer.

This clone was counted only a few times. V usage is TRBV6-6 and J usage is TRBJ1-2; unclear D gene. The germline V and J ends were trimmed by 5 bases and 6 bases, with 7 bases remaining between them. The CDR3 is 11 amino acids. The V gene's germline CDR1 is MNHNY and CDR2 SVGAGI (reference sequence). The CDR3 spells CASSTEDGYTF. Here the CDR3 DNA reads TGTGCCAGCAGTACCGAAGATGGCTACACCTTC.

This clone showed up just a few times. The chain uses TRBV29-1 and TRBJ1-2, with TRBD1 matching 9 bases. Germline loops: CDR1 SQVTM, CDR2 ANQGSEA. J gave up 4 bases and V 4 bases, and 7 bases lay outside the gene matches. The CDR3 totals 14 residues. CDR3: CSVGMVTGGYGYTF. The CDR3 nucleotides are TGCAGCGTTGGAATGGTGACAGGGGGCTATGGCTACACCTTC.

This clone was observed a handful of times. This CDR3 reads CAWSYGYAGPGELFF. The CDR3 DNA reads TGTGCCTGGAGTTATGGGTATGCCGGCCCCGGGGAGCTGTTTTTT. V and J are TRBV30 and TRBJ2-2; the D is unclear. Per the germline V gene, CDR1 is GTSNPN and CDR2 is SVGIG (reference sequence). V gave up 2 bases and J gave up 6 bases, with 16 bases separating them. The CDR3 is made up of 15 amino acids.

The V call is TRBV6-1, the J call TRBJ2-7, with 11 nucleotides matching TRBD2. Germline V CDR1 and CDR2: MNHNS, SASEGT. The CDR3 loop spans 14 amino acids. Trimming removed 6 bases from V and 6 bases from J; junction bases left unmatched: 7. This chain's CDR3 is CASRGTSGRPEQYF. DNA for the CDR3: TGTGCCAGCAGGGGCACTAGCGGGAGACCCGAGCAGTACTTC.

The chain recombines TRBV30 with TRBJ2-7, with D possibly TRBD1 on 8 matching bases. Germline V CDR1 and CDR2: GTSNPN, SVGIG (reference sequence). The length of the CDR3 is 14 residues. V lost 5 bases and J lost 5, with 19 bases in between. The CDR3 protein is CAWGGGRGRNEQYF. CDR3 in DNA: TGTGCCTGGGGCGGGGGCAGGGGGCGCAACGAGCAGTACTTC.

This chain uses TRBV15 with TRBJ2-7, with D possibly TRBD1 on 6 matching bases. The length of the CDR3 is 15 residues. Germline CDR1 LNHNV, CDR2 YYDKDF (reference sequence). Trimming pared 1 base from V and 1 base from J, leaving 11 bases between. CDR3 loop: CATSRVATGSYEQYF. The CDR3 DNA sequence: TGTGCCACCAGCAGAGTAGCGACAGGATCCTACGAGCAGTACTTC.

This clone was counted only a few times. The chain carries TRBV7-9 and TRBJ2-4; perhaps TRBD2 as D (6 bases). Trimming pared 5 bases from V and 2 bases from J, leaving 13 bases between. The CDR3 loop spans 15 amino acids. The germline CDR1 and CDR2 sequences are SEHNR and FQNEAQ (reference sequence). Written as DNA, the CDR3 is TGTGCCAGCAGCCCTACCGGGGGAACCAAAAACATTCAGTACTTC. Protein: CASSPTGGTKNIQYF.

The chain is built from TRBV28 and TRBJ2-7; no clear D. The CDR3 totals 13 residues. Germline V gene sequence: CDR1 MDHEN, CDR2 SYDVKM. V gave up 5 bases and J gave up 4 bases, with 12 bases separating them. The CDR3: CASSPPPAYEQYF. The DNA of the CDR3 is TGTGCCAGCAGTCCCCCCCCTGCTTACGAGCAGTACTTC. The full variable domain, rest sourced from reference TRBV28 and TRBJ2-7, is DVKVTQSSRYLVKRTGEKVFLECVQDMDHENMFWYRQDPGLGLRLIYFSYDVKMKEKGDIPEGYSVSREKKERFSLILESASTNQTSMYLCASSPPPAYEQYFGPGTRLTVT.

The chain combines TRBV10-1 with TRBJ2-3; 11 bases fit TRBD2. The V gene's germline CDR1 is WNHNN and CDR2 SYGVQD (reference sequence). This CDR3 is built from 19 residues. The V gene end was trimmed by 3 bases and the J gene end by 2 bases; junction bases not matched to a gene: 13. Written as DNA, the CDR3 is TGCGCCAGCAGTGAAGGAACGGGGTTAGCGGGAGGGATCACAGATACGCAGTATTTT. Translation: CASSEGTGLAGGITDTQYF.

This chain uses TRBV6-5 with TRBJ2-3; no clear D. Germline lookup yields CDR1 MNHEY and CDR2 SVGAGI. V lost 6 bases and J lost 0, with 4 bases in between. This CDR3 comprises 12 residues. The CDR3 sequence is CASSPSTDTQYF. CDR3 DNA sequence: TGTGCCAGCAGCCCGAGCACAGATACGCAGTATTTT.

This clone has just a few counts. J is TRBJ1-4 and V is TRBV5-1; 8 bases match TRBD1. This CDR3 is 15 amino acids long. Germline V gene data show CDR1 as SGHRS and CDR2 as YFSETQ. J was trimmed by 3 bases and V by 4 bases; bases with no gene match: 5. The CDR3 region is CASSIQGAANEKLFF. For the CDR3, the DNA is TGCGCCAGCAGCATCCAGGGGGCAGCTAATGAAAAACTGTTTTTT.

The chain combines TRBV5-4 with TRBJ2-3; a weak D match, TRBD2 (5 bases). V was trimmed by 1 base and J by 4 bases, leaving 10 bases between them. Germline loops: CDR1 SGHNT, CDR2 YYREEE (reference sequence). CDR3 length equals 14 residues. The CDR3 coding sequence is TGTGCCAGCAGCTTGCTCGGGGAGCCAGATACGCAGTATTTT. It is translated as CASSLLGEPDTQYF. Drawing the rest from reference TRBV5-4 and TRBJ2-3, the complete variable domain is ETGVTQSPTHLIKTRGQQVTLRCSSQSGHNTVSWYQQALGQGPQFIFQYYREEENGRGNFPPRFSGLQFPNYSSELNVNALELDDSALYLCASSLLGEPDTQYFGPGTRLTVL.

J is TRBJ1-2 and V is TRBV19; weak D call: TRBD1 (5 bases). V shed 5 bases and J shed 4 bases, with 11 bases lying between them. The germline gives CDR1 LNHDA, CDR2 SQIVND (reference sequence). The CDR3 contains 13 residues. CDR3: CASSDRIGYGYTF. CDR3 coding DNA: TGTGCCAGTAGTGACAGAATTGGCTATGGCTACACCTTC.

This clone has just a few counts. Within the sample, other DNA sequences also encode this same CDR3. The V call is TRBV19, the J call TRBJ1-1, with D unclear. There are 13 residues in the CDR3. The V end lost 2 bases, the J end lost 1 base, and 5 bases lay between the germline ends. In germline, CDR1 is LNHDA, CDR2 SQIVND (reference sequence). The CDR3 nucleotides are TGTGCCAGTAGTATAAGAGGGAACACTGAAGCTTTCTTT. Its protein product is CASSIRGNTEAFF.

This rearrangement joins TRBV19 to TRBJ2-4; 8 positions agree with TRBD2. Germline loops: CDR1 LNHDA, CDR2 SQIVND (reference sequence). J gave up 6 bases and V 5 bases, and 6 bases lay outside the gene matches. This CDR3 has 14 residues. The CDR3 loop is CASSFREGGNIQYF. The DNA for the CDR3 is TGTGCCAGTAGTTTCCGGGAGGGAGGAAACATTCAGTACTTC.

Here the CDR3 reads CSVGPSYEQYF. The DNA of the CDR3 is TGCAGCGTTGGACCCAGCTACGAGCAGTACTTC. This chain links TRBV29-1 with TRBJ2-7; the D is unclear. Trimming shortened V by 4 bases and J by 3 bases, and 7 bases separated the two germline ends. There are 11 residues in the CDR3. Germline CDR1 reads SQVTM; CDR2 reads ANQGSEA.

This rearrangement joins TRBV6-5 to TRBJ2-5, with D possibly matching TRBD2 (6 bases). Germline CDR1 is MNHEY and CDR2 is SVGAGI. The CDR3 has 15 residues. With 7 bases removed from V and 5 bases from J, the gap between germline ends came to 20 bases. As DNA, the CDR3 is TGTGCCAGCAAGCCCGGAGGGGTACTTAGGGAGACCCAGTACTTC. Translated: CASKPGGVLRETQYF.

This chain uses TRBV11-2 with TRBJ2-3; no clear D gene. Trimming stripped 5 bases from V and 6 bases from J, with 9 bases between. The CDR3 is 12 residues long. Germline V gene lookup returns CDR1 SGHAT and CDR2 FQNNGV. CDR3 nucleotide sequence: TGTGCCAGCAGCCAAACCCTGGATACGCAGTATTTT. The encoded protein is CASSQTLDTQYF.

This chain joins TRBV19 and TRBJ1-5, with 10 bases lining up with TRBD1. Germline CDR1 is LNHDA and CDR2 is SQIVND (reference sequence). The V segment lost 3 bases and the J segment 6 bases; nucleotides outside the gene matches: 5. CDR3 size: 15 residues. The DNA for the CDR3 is TGTGCCAGTAGTATCCGGGACAGGGGAACTCAGCCCCAGCATTTT. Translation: CASSIRDRGTQPQHF.

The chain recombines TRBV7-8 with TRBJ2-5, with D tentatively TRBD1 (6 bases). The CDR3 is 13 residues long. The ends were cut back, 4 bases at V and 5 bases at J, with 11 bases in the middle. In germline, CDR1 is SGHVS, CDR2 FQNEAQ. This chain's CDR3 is CASSSGQRETQYF. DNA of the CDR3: TGTGCCAGCAGCTCGGGACAACGGGAGACCCAGTACTTC.

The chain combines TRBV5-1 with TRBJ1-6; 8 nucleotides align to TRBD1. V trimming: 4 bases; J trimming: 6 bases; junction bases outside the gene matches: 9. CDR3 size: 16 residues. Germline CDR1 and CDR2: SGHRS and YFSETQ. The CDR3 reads CASSTQTGDGNSPLHF. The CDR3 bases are TGCGCCAGCAGCACCCAGACAGGGGACGGTAATTCACCCCTCCACTTT.

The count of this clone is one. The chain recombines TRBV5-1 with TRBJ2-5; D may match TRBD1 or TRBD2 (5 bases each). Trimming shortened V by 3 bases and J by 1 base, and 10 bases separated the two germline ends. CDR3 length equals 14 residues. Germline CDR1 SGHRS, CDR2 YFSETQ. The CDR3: CASSSGPIQETQYF. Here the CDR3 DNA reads TGCGCCAGCAGCTCGGGACCGATCCAAGAGACCCAGTACTTC.